These T cell receptor beta chains were read from a single sample in a study of T cells in tuberculosis. TCRdb's copy holds only in-frame clones and misses some; the assay was immunoSEQ multiplex PCR. The sample includes fewer than 55,000 clones, around 96% of them seen just once. The sequenced sample was PBMCs, obtained at tuberculosis diagnosis. These receptors all come from an adult with tuberculosis. The conserved cysteine and the conserved F or W are not part of the CDR3 here. Where a row states a size, it is once, few, many or the class of an expanded clone; other rows omit it.

j_call: TRBJ2-1
clone_size: once
v_call: TRBV7-2
cdr3_aa: ASSLVSGSAWDNEQF

j_call: TRBJ1-2
clone_size: .
v_call: TRBV30
cdr3_aa: AWNRPGQGARGYT

j_call: TRBJ2-2
clone_size: .
v_call: TRBV28
cdr3_aa: ASRPHRDGELF

j_call: TRBJ2-7
clone_size: .
v_call: TRBV15
cdr3_aa: ATSRGGQAAGEQY

j_call: TRBJ1-1
clone_size: .
v_call: TRBV13
cdr3_aa: ASSLRWGDRGSAEAF

j_call: TRBJ1-1
clone_size: .
v_call: TRBV30
cdr3_aa: AWSIPPGAF

j_call: TRBJ2-2
clone_size: .
v_call: TRBV9
cdr3_aa: ASSVAQATGELF

j_call: TRBJ2-4
clone_size: .
v_call: TRBV7-9
cdr3_aa: ASSPPAGTSDKKNIQY

j_call: TRBJ2-3
clone_size: .
v_call: TRBV2
cdr3_aa: ASSASADTQY

j_call: TRBJ1-2
clone_size: .
v_call: TRBV9
cdr3_aa: ASNTGSFGYGYT

j_call: TRBJ2-3
clone_size: once
v_call: TRBV5-1
cdr3_aa: ASSLGLARADTQY

j_call: TRBJ2-2
clone_size: .
v_call: TRBV6-5
cdr3_aa: ASRTGQLTGELF

j_call: TRBJ1-2
clone_size: .
v_call: TRBV19
cdr3_aa: ASTSGYGYT

j_call: TRBJ2-2
clone_size: .
v_call: TRBV11-2
cdr3_aa: ASSPPATNTGELF

j_call: TRBJ1-5
clone_size: .
v_call: TRBV5-6
cdr3_aa: ASTRRGGNQPQH

j_call: TRBJ2-3
clone_size: .
v_call: TRBV7-2
cdr3_aa: ASRRQANTDTQY

j_call: TRBJ2-3
clone_size: .
v_call: TRBV6-1
cdr3_aa: ASSEVLAGVDTQY

j_call: TRBJ1-2
clone_size: .
v_call: TRBV7-2
cdr3_aa: ASSLAFTRTRGYT

j_call: TRBJ1-3
clone_size: .
v_call: TRBV30
cdr3_aa: AWSVGLTPNTIY

j_call: TRBJ2-3
clone_size: .
v_call: TRBV27
cdr3_aa: ASSIHGRDTQY

j_call: TRBJ2-7
clone_size: .
v_call: TRBV7-2
cdr3_aa: ASSPGLAGGYEQY

j_call: TRBJ1-5
clone_size: .
v_call: TRBV6-1
cdr3_aa: ASSGYRGSNQPQH

j_call: TRBJ2-7
clone_size: once
v_call: TRBV11-2
cdr3_aa: ASSLDQVSGRRTYEQY

j_call: TRBJ2-7
clone_size: .
v_call: TRBV27
cdr3_aa: ASSLSRTGERYEQY

j_call: TRBJ2-2
clone_size: .
v_call: TRBV6-1
cdr3_aa: ASRRGGLDTGELF

j_call: TRBJ1-5
clone_size: .
v_call: TRBV19
cdr3_aa: ASSMSRGQSNQPQH

j_call: TRBJ2-1
clone_size: .
v_call: TRBV30
cdr3_aa: AWSRPGLRYNEQF

j_call: TRBJ1-2
clone_size: .
v_call: TRBV9
cdr3_aa: ASSVNPTANYGYT

j_call: TRBJ2-7
clone_size: .
v_call: TRBV7-4
cdr3_aa: ASSLEPGGYEQY

j_call: TRBJ2-7
clone_size: .
v_call: TRBV4-1
cdr3_aa: ASSQGFQTGEGYEQY

j_call: TRBJ1-1
clone_size: .
v_call: TRBV9
cdr3_aa: ASSVEAGARGEAF

j_call: TRBJ1-2
clone_size: .
v_call: TRBV9
cdr3_aa: ASSLGQNYGYT

j_call: TRBJ2-7
clone_size: .
v_call: TRBV29-1
cdr3_aa: SVEGDRSSYEQY

j_call: TRBJ2-3
clone_size: .
v_call: TRBV5-6
cdr3_aa: ASSLRLAVTDTQY

j_call: TRBJ1-2
clone_size: once
v_call: TRBV19
cdr3_aa: ASSTGTYGYT

j_call: TRBJ1-3
clone_size: .
v_call: TRBV19
cdr3_aa: ASRADRVPGNTIY

j_call: TRBJ2-2
clone_size: .
v_call: TRBV5-1
cdr3_aa: ASSPNGQENTGELF

j_call: TRBJ2-7
clone_size: .
v_call: TRBV19
cdr3_aa: ASSIDAGPYEQY

j_call: TRBJ1-2
clone_size: .
v_call: TRBV28
cdr3_aa: ASTQTGSNYGYT

j_call: TRBJ2-1
clone_size: .
v_call: TRBV5-1
cdr3_aa: ASTPLIRGQAYNEQF

j_call: TRBJ1-5
clone_size: .
v_call: TRBV7-8
cdr3_aa: ASSLGGGWGSNQPQH

j_call: TRBJ2-7
clone_size: medium-sized
v_call: TRBV28
cdr3_aa: ASRAAGNSYEQY

j_call: TRBJ1-1
clone_size: .
v_call: TRBV9
cdr3_aa: ASSPTPGARRNTEAF

j_call: TRBJ2-1
clone_size: .
v_call: TRBV5-4
cdr3_aa: ASSPVRAYNEQF

j_call: TRBJ1-2
clone_size: once
v_call: TRBV2
cdr3_aa: ASSVGTGIGSNYGYT

j_call: TRBJ2-7
clone_size: .
v_call: TRBV6-5
cdr3_aa: ASRRDRVAYEQY

j_call: TRBJ2-1
clone_size: .
v_call: TRBV4-2
cdr3_aa: ASSQREARDEQF

j_call: TRBJ2-1
clone_size: .
v_call: TRBV27
cdr3_aa: ASSPRVVSSYNEQF

j_call: TRBJ2-7
clone_size: .
v_call: TRBV7-6
cdr3_aa: ASSSLPKGQRGYEQY

j_call: TRBJ2-7
clone_size: few
v_call: TRBV13
cdr3_aa: ASSAVPGTYEQY

j_call: TRBJ2-3
clone_size: .
v_call: TRBV6-5
cdr3_aa: ASKVTVTTDTQY

j_call: TRBJ2-1
clone_size: .
v_call: TRBV19
cdr3_aa: ASMKGASGSVNEQF

j_call: TRBJ2-7
clone_size: .
v_call: TRBV5-4
cdr3_aa: ASSVPRDRAPYEQY